This is a list of T cell receptor beta chains from one sample in a study of cytomegalovirus exposure and HLA in healthy donors. TCRdb keeps only in-frame clones here, not all; method: immunoSEQ multiplex PCR. The table has about 110,000 clones, more than 65% seen once. The sequenced sample was PBMCs. These receptors were obtained from a man aged 25 to 45 in good health and CMV-seropositive. The CDR3 runs from the conserved cysteine through the conserved F or W. D genes are given only for firm matches. Clone size is stated in some rows and not others, as once, few, many or a class when expanded.

CASSLGQTIQYF | TGTGCCAGCAGCTTGGGACAGACCATTCAGTACTTC | TRBJ2-4 | TRBV5-6 | - | -
CASSQGTSGGLGTQYF | TGTGCCAGCAGCCAAGGGACTAGCGGGGGGCTCGGGACCCAGTACTTC | TRBJ2-5 | TRBV7-9 | TRBD2 | -
CASSPNPSGGSTDTQYF | TGCGCCAGCAGCCCGAATCCAAGCGGGGGGAGCACAGATACGCAGTATTTT | TRBJ2-3 | TRBV5-1 | TRBD2 | -
CASSSPGQLSSYEQYF | TGCGCCAGCAGCTCTCCGGGACAGCTTAGCTCCTACGAGCAGTACTTC | TRBJ2-7 | TRBV5-1 | TRBD1 | -
CASSNPGQNSPLHF | TGCGCCAGCAGTAATCCGGGACAAAATTCACCCCTCCACTTT | TRBJ1-6 | TRBV10-2 | - | -
CASSLGTEKYF | TGTGCCAGCAGCCTCGGGACAGAAAAGTACTTC | TRBJ2-7 | TRBV7-3 | TRBD1 | few
CASSPKNPRRGGELFF | TGTGCCAGCTCACCAAAAAATCCTCGACGGGGCGGGGAGCTGTTTTTT | TRBJ2-2 | TRBV18 | - | -
CASRPPGQGRSMNTEAFF | TGTGCCAGCAGACCCCCGGGACAGGGTCGATCTATGAACACTGAAGCTTTCTTT | TRBJ1-1 | TRBV5-6 | TRBD1 | -
CASSQERYSSYGYTF | TGCGCCAGCAGCCAAGAACGCTATAGTAGCTATGGCTACACCTTC | TRBJ1-2 | TRBV4-1 | - | -
CASKGQYTGELFF | TGTGCCAGTAAAGGACAATACACCGGGGAGCTGTTTTTT | TRBJ2-2 | TRBV19 | - | -
CASSSTGGNTIYF | TGTGCCAGCAGTTCCACGGGAGGGAACACCATATATTTT | TRBJ1-3 | TRBV6-6 | - | -
CASSLTLGQGSYGYTF | TGTGCCAGCAGCTTAACCCTAGGACAGGGGAGCTATGGCTACACCTTC | TRBJ1-2 | TRBV7-2 | TRBD1 | -
CASSLAGTDYEGHGYTF | TGTGCCAGCAGCTTGGCCGGGACAGACTACGAGGGGCATGGCTACACCTTC | TRBJ1-2 | TRBV5-6 | TRBD1 | -
CASSLVGGAQEGIGYTF | TGTGCCAGCAGCTTAGTAGGGGGGGCACAGGAGGGTATTGGCTACACCTTC | TRBJ1-2 | TRBV7-2 | - | -
CASSQTFNRDGSNQPQHF | TGCGCCAGCAGCCAAACCTTTAACAGGGATGGAAGCAATCAGCCCCAGCATTTT | TRBJ1-5 | TRBV4-1 | - | once
CASSLSQGAYKAFF | TGTGCCAGCAGTTTATCTCAGGGGGCGTATAAAGCTTTCTTT | TRBJ1-1 | TRBV6-5 | TRBD1 | -
CASSSSSGGDTQYF | TGCGCCAGCAGCTCCTCTAGCGGGGGCGATACGCAGTATTTT | TRBJ2-3 | TRBV5-1 | TRBD2 | -
CASSLTASGANVLTF | TGTGCCAGCAGCTTGACAGCCTCTGGGGCCAACGTCCTGACTTTC | TRBJ2-6 | TRBV7-6 | - | -
CASSLGLQETQYF | TGTGCCAGCAGCTTAGGCCTGCAAGAGACCCAGTACTTC | TRBJ2-5 | TRBV7-3 | - | -
CASSYTENQPQHF | TGTGCCAGCAGTTACACAGAAAATCAGCCCCAGCATTTT | TRBJ1-5 | TRBV6-5 | - | -
CASSIGHPNTGELFF | TGTGCCAGCAGCATTGGACATCCGAACACCGGGGAGCTGTTTTTT | TRBJ2-2 | TRBV14 | - | -
CASSPDGRVAFF | TGTGCCAGCAGTCCCGATGGGCGGGTAGCTTTCTTT | TRBJ1-1 | TRBV6-6 | - | -
CASSLRNTEAFF | TGTGCCAGCAGCCTAAGGAACACTGAAGCTTTCTTT | TRBJ1-1 | TRBV28 | - | -
CASSSGGEIGYEQYF | TGTGCCAGCAGCTCGGGGGGGGAAATAGGCTACGAGCAGTACTTC | TRBJ2-7 | TRBV5-4 | TRBD2 | -
CSGTGTGDYGYTF | TGCAGCGGAACCGGGACAGGGGACTATGGCTACACCTTC | TRBJ1-2 | TRBV29-1 | TRBD1 | -
CASSLSPTGGLYEQYF | TGTGCCAGCAGTTTATCGCCGACAGGGGGCCTCTACGAGCAGTACTTC | TRBJ2-7 | TRBV27 | TRBD1 | -
CASSSGVNEQFF | TGTGCCAGCAGTTCAGGCGTCAATGAGCAGTTCTTC | TRBJ2-1 | TRBV6-5 | - | -
CASSPSTGGYEQYF | TGTGCCAGCAGTCCGTCTACAGGGGGCTACGAGCAGTACTTC | TRBJ2-7 | TRBV27 | TRBD1 | -
CASSGDRGSGQPQHF | TGCGCCAGCAGTGGGGACAGGGGGTCGGGTCAGCCCCAGCATTTT | TRBJ1-5 | TRBV10-2 | TRBD1 | -
CASTTGGTQETQYF | TGTGCCAGCACCACGGGGGGAACGCAAGAGACCCAGTACTTC | TRBJ2-5 | TRBV7-2 | TRBD2 | few
CASSHHRGDGYTF | TGCGCCAGCAGCCACCACCGGGGGGATGGCTACACCTTC | TRBJ1-2 | TRBV4-1 | - | -
CASTKTSGGAGNEQFF | TGTGCCAGTACCAAGACTAGCGGGGGGGCAGGTAATGAGCAGTTCTTC | TRBJ2-1 | TRBV19 | TRBD2 | -
CASSVRGRTGTGELFF | TGTGCCAGCAGCGTCCGAGGGAGGACGGGAACCGGGGAGCTGTTTTTT | TRBJ2-2 | TRBV9 | - | -
CATSSPGEGPYNEQFF | TGTGCCACCAGCTCCCCCGGGGAGGGACCCTACAATGAGCAGTTCTTC | TRBJ2-1 | TRBV15 | TRBD2 | -
CASSPMRGDITDTQYF | TGTGCCAGCTCACCAATGCGGGGGGACATCACAGATACGCAGTATTTT | TRBJ2-3 | TRBV18 | TRBD2 | -
CASSYSQASGANVLTF | TGTGCCAGCAGTTACTCCCAAGCCTCTGGGGCCAACGTCCTGACTTTC | TRBJ2-6 | TRBV6-5 | - | -
CASSPRGYGQYF | TGTGCCAGCAGCCCCAGGGGGTACGGGCAGTACTTC | TRBJ2-7 | TRBV7-6 | TRBD1 | -
CASSLYADGVNQPQHF | TGTGCCAGCAGCTTATACGCGGATGGTGTCAATCAGCCCCAGCATTTT | TRBJ1-5 | TRBV7-6 | - | -
CASSYGGREGPQHF | TGTGCCAGCAGTTACGGTGGCAGGGAAGGGCCCCAGCATTTT | TRBJ1-5 | TRBV6-5 | - | -
CASSLTGGSPDTQYF | TGTGCCAGCAGCTTGACAGGGGGCTCCCCAGATACGCAGTATTTT | TRBJ2-3 | TRBV5-5 | TRBD1 | -
CASQGTTIYF | TGTGCCAGCCAGGGGACCACCATATATTTT | TRBJ1-3 | TRBV21-1 | - | -
CASSQRTGDTEAFF | TGTGCCAGCAGCCAACGAACAGGGGACACTGAAGCTTTCTTT | TRBJ1-1 | TRBV6-5 | TRBD1 | -
CASSFHRDSNQPQHF | TGTGCCAGCAGCTTCCACAGGGATAGCAATCAGCCCCAGCATTTT | TRBJ1-5 | TRBV5-6 | - | -
CASTPGRGPYEQYF | TGTGCCAGCACCCCTGGGCGGGGTCCCTACGAGCAGTACTTC | TRBJ2-7 | TRBV6-5 | - | -
CASSTQQGGYNEQYF | TGTGCCAGCAGTACCCAACAGGGTGGGTATAACGAGCAGTACTTC | TRBJ2-7 | TRBV6-5 | - | -
CAWSSQQGNEQYF | TGTGCCTGGAGTTCGCAGCAGGGGAACGAGCAGTACTTC | TRBJ2-7 | TRBV30 | - | -
CASSDQGSNYGYTF | TGTGCCAGCAGTGATCAGGGGTCTAACTATGGCTACACCTTC | TRBJ1-2 | TRBV25-1 | - | -
CASSTLGLETQYF | TGTGCCAGCAGTACTCTGGGACTAGAGACCCAGTACTTC | TRBJ2-5 | TRBV27 | - | -
CASSLRGKRSYNEQFF | TGTGCCAGCAGCTTAAGAGGGAAGCGCTCCTACAATGAGCAGTTCTTC | TRBJ2-1 | TRBV7-2 | - | -
CASSYSGAFSEQYF | TGTGCCAGCAGTTACTCGGGGGCATTCTCCGAGCAGTACTTC | TRBJ2-7 | TRBV6-5 | - | once
CASSTGQGRNQPQHF | TGCGCCAGCAGCACGGGACAGGGACGCAATCAGCCCCAGCATTTT | TRBJ1-5 | TRBV4-3 | TRBD1 | -
CASSAQDSSTDTQYF | TGTGCCAGCAGCGCCCAGGACAGTAGCACAGATACGCAGTATTTT | TRBJ2-3 | TRBV9 | - | -
CASSHSTGVNTEAFF | TGCGCCAGCAGCCACAGCACAGGGGTGAACACTGAAGCTTTCTTT | TRBJ1-1 | TRBV4-1 | TRBD1 | -
CASSSLRLAGTGELFF | TGTGCCAGCAGCTCCCTAAGACTAGCGGGCACCGGGGAGCTGTTTTTT | TRBJ2-2 | TRBV7-6 | TRBD2 | -
CASSLGTGNYGYTF | TGTGCCAGCAGCTTAGGGACAGGCAACTATGGCTACACCTTC | TRBJ1-2 | TRBV7-6 | TRBD1 | -
CASSLAAIYGYTF | TGTGCCAGCAGCTTGGCAGCGATCTATGGCTACACCTTC | TRBJ1-2 | TRBV13 | - | few